What follows are 14 T cell receptor beta chains derived from one specimen sequenced in a study of regulatory T cells in long-lasting Graves disease. To make TCR beta libraries, researchers used iRepertoire HTBI primers and Arm-PCR of CDR3 regions. From the multiplex PCR reads, TCRdb called clonotypes with MiXCR, one entry per CDR3 protein. The sample contains 530,000 or so distinct CDR3 sequences, 15% to 20% of which appear only once. Regarding time point: newly diagnosed GD, antithyroid drugs for less than 3 months. The TCR library was prepared using RNA isolated from PBMCs. The same sample was also used in a study of T cells in Graves' hyperthyroidism and ophthalmopathy.

This sample comprised peripheral blood mononuclear cells (PBMCs), obtained at new diagnosis, from a patient treated with antithyroid drugs. The receptors were sampled from a man aged 18-30 years with Graves disease.

The gene calls are TRBV20-1 and TRBJ1-6; no clear D. CDR1 and CDR2 from the germline V gene are DFQATT and SNEGSKA (reference sequence). There are 17 residues in the CDR3. Trimming left V 3 bases short and J 4 bases short, with 19 bases between. DNA of the CDR3: TGCAGTGCTAGTCGCCGCTTGGAAGCGACATATAATTCACCCCTCCACTTT. Residues: CSASRRLEATYNSPLHF.

This clonotype was seen repeatedly, ten times or more. The chain recombines TRBV5-1 with TRBJ2-7, with 11 positions matching TRBD1. J gave up 6 bases and V 7 bases, and 12 bases lay outside the gene matches. CDR3 length equals 15 residues. Germline V gene data show CDR1 as SGHRS and CDR2 as YFSETQ. CDR3 amino acids: CASRNRTGGEGEQYF. CDR3 in DNA: TGCGCCAGCCGGAACCGGACAGGGGGCGAGGGCGAGCAGTACTTC.

This clonotype was seen many times. The genes are TRBV7-6 and TRBJ2-7; 7 bases line up with TRBD1. Germline assignment: CDR1 SGHVS and CDR2 FNYEAQ. The CDR3 extends over 14 amino acids. Trimming removed 2 bases from V and 5 bases from J; junction bases left unmatched: 6. The CDR3 region has the DNA TGTGCCAGCAGCTTATCAGGGGGATCTCACGAGCAGTACTTC. Amino acids: CASSLSGGSHEQYF.

The CDR3 reads CASSKKGTEAFF. In DNA form, the CDR3 reads TGTGCCAGTAGCAAGAAGGGGACTGAAGCTTTCTTT. This chain uses TRBV19 with TRBJ1-1; weak D call: TRBD1 (5 bases). Germline V gene lookup returns CDR1 LNHDA and CDR2 SQIVND (reference sequence). The CDR3 contains 12 residues. Between the trimmed V and J ends, which lost 6 bases and 5 bases, there was a span of 10 bases.

The chain employs TRBV7-2 and TRBJ2-7; D gene uncertain. V was cut by 3 bases and J by 0 bases, with 12 bases left in between. The CDR3 contains 15 residues. Per the germline V gene, CDR1 is SGHTA and CDR2 is FQGNSA. The chain's CDR3 is CASSFAGYGSYEQYF. Here the CDR3 DNA reads TGTGCCAGCAGCTTCGCTGGATATGGCTCCTACGAGCAGTACTTC. The full variable domain, in which reference TRBV7-2 and TRBJ2-7 provide the parts outside the CDR3, is GAGVSQSPSNKVTEKGKDVELRCDPISGHTALYWYRQSLGQGLEFLIYFQGNSAPDKSGLPSDRFSAERTGGSVSTLTIQRTQQEDSAVYLCASSFAGYGSYEQYFGPGTRLTVT.

CDR3 DNA: TGCAGTGCTAGAGACCATCGGACTAGCGGAGACCAAGAGACCCAGTACTTC. Translated, it gives CSARDHRTSGDQETQYF. The chain couples TRBV20-1 to TRBJ2-5, with 10 nucleotides matching TRBD2. The CDR3 loop spans 17 amino acids. Germline CDR1 is DFQATT and CDR2 is SNEGSKA (reference sequence). Trimming at V came to 0 bases and at J to 0 bases, leaving 7 bases not matched to a gene.

The chain is built from TRBV20-1 and TRBJ1-4, with no clear D. V was shortened by 0 bases and J by 8 bases, with 13 bases between the two germline ends. The V gene's germline CDR1 is DFQATT and CDR2 SNEGSKA (reference sequence). The CDR3 is made up of 14 amino acids. CDR3 loop: CSARDGRGDEKLFF. The CDR3 nucleotides read TGCAGTGCTAGAGATGGTAGAGGAGACGAAAAACTGTTTTTT.

This clonotype was detected many times. This chain links TRBV7-3 with TRBJ2-1; D may be TRBD1 (6 bases). Trimming took off 7 bases at V and 6 bases at J, with 13 bases between the two ends. The germline CDR1 and CDR2 sequences are SGHTA and FQGTGA. This CDR3 has 13 amino acids. The CDR3 reads CASTAGEGNEQFF. As DNA, the CDR3 is TGTGCCAGCACGGCAGGGGAAGGCAATGAGCAGTTCTTC.

The V call is TRBV5-1, the J call TRBJ2-7; no firm D call. CDR1 and CDR2 (germline): SGHRS, YFSETQ. The CDR3 runs 14 residues. V gave up 2 bases and J gave up 6 bases, with 15 bases separating them. CDR3 sequence: CASSLPASGGEQYF. The CDR3 DNA reads as TGCGCCAGCAGCTTACCTGCGTCGGGTGGCGAGCAGTACTTC.

CDR3 coding DNA: TGTGCCAGCAGTGAAATCCACCCGGTGTATGGGAACACTGAAGCTTTCTTT. As protein: CASSEIHPVYGNTEAFF. The rearrangement uses TRBV25-1 and TRBJ1-1; D is ambiguous. Per germline, CDR1 MGHDK and CDR2 SYGVNS. The CDR3 is 17 residues long. Trimming shortened V by 2 bases and J by 1 base, and 17 bases separated the two germline ends.

This sequence joins TRBV10-3 and TRBJ2-7; a weak D match, TRBD1 (6 bases). The germline CDR1 and CDR2 sequences are ENHRY and SYGVKD. The CDR3 contains 12 residues. The V and J ends lost 6 bases and 1 base respectively, with 7 bases between them. This chain's CDR3 is CAIRQGSYEQYF. DNA for the CDR3: TGTGCCATCAGACAGGGATCCTACGAGCAGTACTTC.

This clonotype was counted ten times or more. The gene calls are TRBV11-2 and TRBJ1-2; a weak D match, TRBD1 (6 bases). This CDR3 spans 13 amino acids. V lost 7 bases and J 4 bases, leaving 13 bases between the germline ends. The germline V gene encodes CDR1 SGHAT and CDR2 FQNNGV. In DNA, the CDR3 is TGTGCCAGCAAGGGGGGTTCTAGCTATGGCTACACCTTC. Residues: CASKGGSSYGYTF.

This clonotype was seen only a few times. The V and J genes are TRBV5-1 and TRBJ2-7; 8 bases are shared with TRBD1. The CDR3 is made up of 13 amino acids. Germline CDR1 is SGHRS and CDR2 is YFSETQ. V lost 4 bases, J lost 7 bases, and 7 bases stayed unmatched. Here the CDR3 reads CASSIDRGREQYF. The CDR3 nucleotides are TGCGCCAGCAGCATAGACAGGGGAAGGGAGCAGTACTTC.

Only a few counts were recorded for this clonotype. The genes are TRBV7-3 and TRBJ1-6; 9 bases map to TRBD1. V shed 1 base, J shed 9 bases, and the junction held 4 bases outside the gene matches. Germline loops: CDR1 SGHTA, CDR2 FQGTGA. The CDR3 is 15 residues long. CDR3 in DNA: TGTGCCAGCAGCTTAAGTGGGACAGGGAGTTCACCCCTCCACTTT. Its translation is CASSLSGTGSSPLHF.